This T cell receptor (beta chain) emerged from a study of T cell repertoires in cytomegalovirus infection. Study details: Indicated by public TCR beta signatures were CMV infection and matching HLA type.

Via MiXCR, TCRdb re-called the reads, giving one row per CDR3 protein. The sample consists of more than 200,000 distinct CDR3 sequences, roughly 9.1% of them appearing once. This clonotype has a count of ten or more. No antigen is known for it. Study-wide results and limits: Predominance within the ex vivo response was attributable to HLA-C-restricted CMV-specific TCR beta clonotypes. Frequencies of public TCR beta families were cumulated, and this identified carriers of CMV plus the relevant HLA.

The CDR3 length is 12 residues. Germline values: CDR1 DFQATT, CDR2 SNEGSKA (reference sequence). The V call is TRBV20-1, the J call TRBJ1-1; 7 bases match TRBD1. This clonotype originated in a human donor in good health (CMV status not recorded). Some clones in this sample may be carry-over from other donors' samples. Specimen: PBMCs. The CDR3: CRGVTGRTEAFF. CDR3 sequence (DNA): TGCAGGGGGGTGACAGGGCGCACTGAAGCTTTCTTT.